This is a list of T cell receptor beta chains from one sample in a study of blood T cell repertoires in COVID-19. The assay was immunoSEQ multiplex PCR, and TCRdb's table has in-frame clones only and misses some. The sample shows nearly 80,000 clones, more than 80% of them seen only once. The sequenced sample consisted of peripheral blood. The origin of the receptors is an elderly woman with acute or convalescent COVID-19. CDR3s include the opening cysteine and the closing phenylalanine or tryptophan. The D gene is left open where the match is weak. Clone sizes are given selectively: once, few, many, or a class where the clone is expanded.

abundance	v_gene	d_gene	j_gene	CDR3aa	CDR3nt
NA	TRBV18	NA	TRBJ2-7	CASSGELVPYEQYF	TGTGCCAGCTCAGGGGAGTTGGTCCCCTACGAGCAGTACTTC
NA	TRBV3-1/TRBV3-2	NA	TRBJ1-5	CASSQRAGGHQPQHF	TGTGCCAGCAGCCAAAGGGCCGGGGGGCATCAGCCCCAGCATTTT
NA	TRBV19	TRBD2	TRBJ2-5	CASSIGARTSGRRETQYF	TGTGCCAGTAGTATTGGGGCCAGGACTAGCGGGCGTAGAGAGACCCAGTACTTC
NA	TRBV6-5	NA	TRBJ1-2	CASSKGSGSYGYTF	TGTGCCAGCAGCAAAGGGAGTGGGAGCTATGGCTACACCTTC
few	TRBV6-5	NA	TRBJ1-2	CASRAFRGVGYTF	TGTGCCAGCAGAGCCTTTCGGGGGGTTGGCTACACCTTC
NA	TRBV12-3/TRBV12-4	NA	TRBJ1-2	CASSFAFYGYTF	TGTGCCAGCAGTTTCGCGTTCTATGGCTACACCTTC
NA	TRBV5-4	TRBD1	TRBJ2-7	CASSVTGDYEQYF	TGTGCCAGCAGCGTGACAGGGGACTACGAGCAGTACTTC
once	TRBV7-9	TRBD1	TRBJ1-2	CASSPGTGRAVYTF	TGTGCCAGCAGCCCCGGGACAGGACGAGCAGTCTACACCTTC
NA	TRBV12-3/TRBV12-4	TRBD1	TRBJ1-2	CASSMDRAFGYTF	TGTGCCAGCAGCATGGACAGGGCTTTTGGCTACACCTTC
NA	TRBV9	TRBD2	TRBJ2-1	CASSPWSGSYNEQFF	TGTGCCAGCAGCCCTTGGAGCGGGAGTTACAATGAGCAGTTCTTC
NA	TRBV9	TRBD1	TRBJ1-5	CASNPGQSNQPQHF	TGTGCCAGCAACCCGGGACAGAGCAATCAGCCCCAGCATTTT
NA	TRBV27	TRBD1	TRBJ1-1	CASSFGTAMNTEAFF	TGTGCCAGCAGTTTCGGGACAGCCATGAACACTGAAGCTTTCTTT
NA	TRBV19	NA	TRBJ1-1	CASSIGPTGRNTEAFF	TGTGCCAGTAGTATAGGGCCGACAGGTCGGAACACTGAAGCTTTCTTT
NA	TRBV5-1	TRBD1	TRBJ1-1	CASSATQGLTEAFF	TGCGCCAGCTCAGCTACACAGGGGCTCACTGAAGCTTTCTTT
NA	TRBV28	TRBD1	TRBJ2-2	CASSPGQGGGGELFF	TGTGCCAGCAGTCCTGGACAGGGGGGAGGCGGGGAGCTGTTTTTT
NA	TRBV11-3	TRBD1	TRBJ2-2	CASSLETGANTGELFF	TGTGCCAGCAGCTTAGAAACAGGGGCGAACACCGGGGAGCTGTTTTTT
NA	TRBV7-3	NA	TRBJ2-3	CASRLQGYSTDTQYF	TGTGCCAGCAGACTTCAGGGGTATAGCACAGATACGCAGTATTTT
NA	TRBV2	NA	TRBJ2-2	CASTLLRSNTGELFF	TGTGCCAGCACTCTCCTGAGGTCGAACACCGGGGAGCTGTTTTTT
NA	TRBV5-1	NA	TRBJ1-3	CASSLITGTGNTIYF	TGCGCCAGCAGCTTAATCACAGGGACGGGAAACACCATATATTTT
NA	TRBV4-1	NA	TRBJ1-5	CASSQVVQFNQPQHF	TGCGCCAGCAGCCAAGTTGTACAATTCAATCAGCCCCAGCATTTT
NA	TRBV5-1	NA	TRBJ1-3	CASSFNQGGSGNTIYF	TGCGCCAGCAGCTTCAACCAGGGAGGTTCTGGAAACACCATATATTTT
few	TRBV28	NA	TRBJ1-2	CASSGQPANYGYTF	TGTGCCAGCAGTGGACAGCCGGCTAACTATGGCTACACCTTC
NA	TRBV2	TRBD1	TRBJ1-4	CASSPDRGFEKLFF	TGTGCCAGCAGTCCCGACAGGGGGTTTGAAAAACTGTTTTTT
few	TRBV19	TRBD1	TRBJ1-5	CASSVRQGLGSNQPQHF	TGTGCCAGTAGTGTCAGACAGGGGTTGGGCAGCAATCAGCCCCAGCATTTT
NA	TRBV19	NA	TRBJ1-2	CASSRGLFLANYGYTF	TGTGCCAGTAGTAGGGGACTGTTCTTAGCTAACTATGGCTACACCTTC
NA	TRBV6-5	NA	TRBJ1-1	CASRQWEGGTEAFF	TGTGCCAGCAGACAATGGGAGGGGGGCACTGAAGCTTTCTTT
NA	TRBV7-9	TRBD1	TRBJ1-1	CASRVTGAVTEAFF	TGTGCCAGCAGAGTGACAGGGGCGGTGACTGAAGCTTTCTTT
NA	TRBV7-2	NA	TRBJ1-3	CASSSTVTSGNTIYF	TGTGCCAGCAGCTCGACAGTGACCTCTGGAAACACCATATATTTT
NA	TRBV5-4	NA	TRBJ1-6	CASSLRTPGHSPLHF	TGTGCCAGCAGCCTACGGACTCCCGGCCATTCACCCCTCCACTTT
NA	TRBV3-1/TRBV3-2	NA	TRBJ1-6	CASSQVTDSPLHF	TGTGCCAGCAGCCAAGTTACAGATTCACCCCTCCACTTT
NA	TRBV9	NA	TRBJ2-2	CASSVIGATGELFF	TGTGCCAGCAGCGTAATTGGGGCCACCGGGGAGCTGTTTTTT
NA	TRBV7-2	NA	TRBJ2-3	CASSLVGGGDTQYF	TGTGCCAGCAGCTTAGTAGGGGGTGGGGATACGCAGTATTTT
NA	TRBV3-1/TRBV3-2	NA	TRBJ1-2	CASSQETGYGYTF	TGTGCCAGCAGCCAAGAGACAGGCTATGGCTACACCTTC
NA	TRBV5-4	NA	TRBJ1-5	CASSLDRDQPQHF	TGTGCCAGCAGCTTGGACAGGGATCAGCCCCAGCATTTT